Sequencing of this T cell receptor beta chain was carried out in a study of cytomegalovirus exposure and HLA in healthy donors. PCR employed 60 Vbeta and 13 Jbeta primers. In the authors' methods: Roughly 10 million shared chains were among 80 million or so unique TCR beta chains counted in a later analysis. TCRdb's table, derived via immunoSEQ multiplex PCR, lists solely in-frame clones and lacks some. The V and J calls and the clone size are those of that table, but D and trimming were determined from the DNA. The sample includes 100,000 to 150,000 clones, about 10% of them seen just once. Points from the study as a whole: Later analysis placed DRB1 highest and HLA-C lowest in TCR association rates, which differed by HLA locus.

This clone has only a few counts. Its specificity is not known. The TCR comes from a woman under 30 in good health and CMV-seropositive. The specimen sequenced was PBMCs.

CDR3 sequence (DNA): TGTGCCAGCTCGCGGCCAGGGAGGAATGAGCAGTTCTTC. Translated: CASSRPGRNEQFF. V usage is TRBV5-4 and J usage is TRBJ2-1; perhaps TRBD2 as D (6 bases). The CDR3 spans 13 residues. Germline CDR1 reads SGHNT; CDR2 reads YYREEE (reference sequence). The V and J ends lost 7 bases and 7 bases respectively, with 15 bases between them.